These 15 T cell receptor beta chains came from one sample sequenced in a study of CD4 T cells in relation to SARS-CoV-2 and coronaviruses. The assay was immunoSEQ multiplex PCR, and TCRdb's table has in-frame clones only and misses some. This sample has over 35,000 clones, with 77% found just once. The antigens of these receptors remain unknown. Sequencing was performed on memory CD4+ T cells from PBMCs, cultured in vitro. Receptor source: an adult with COVID-19.

The V gene is TRBV30, the J gene TRBJ2-5, with unresolved D. The CDR3 spans 17 residues. Trimming shortened V by 2 bases and J by 2 bases, and 21 bases separated the two germline ends. The germline V gene has CDR1 GTSNPN and CDR2 SVGIG (reference sequence). This CDR3 reads CAWSTLLPGLGQETQYF. The CDR3, as DNA: TGTGCCTGGAGTACCCTACTACCGGGCCTAGGGCAAGAGACCCAGTACTTC. The variable domain in full, completed from reference TRBV30 and TRBJ2-5, reads SQTIHQWPATLVQPVGSPLSLECTVEGTSNPNLYWYRQAAGRGLQLLFYSVGIGQISSEVPQNLSASRPQDRQFILSSKKLLLSDSGFYLCAWSTLLPGLGQETQYFGPGTRLLVL.

The chain uses TRBV6-6 and TRBJ2-5; no definite D call. The CDR3 loop spans 13 amino acids. Trimming pared 1 base from V and 5 bases from J, leaving 8 bases between. The germline V gene has CDR1 MNHNY and CDR2 SVGAGI (reference sequence). Here the CDR3 reads CASSYYGGETQYF. The CDR3 DNA sequence: TGTGCCAGCAGTTACTATGGTGGGGAGACCCAGTACTTC.

This CDR3 is CAISEGTGELFF. CDR3 coding DNA: TGTGCCATCAGTGAGGGGACCGGGGAGCTGTTTTTT. The V and J genes are TRBV10-3 and TRBJ2-2; D gene ambiguous. The V and J ends lost 2 bases and 5 bases respectively, with 3 bases between them. The CDR3 covers 12 residues. The germline V gene encodes CDR1 ENHRY and CDR2 SYGVKD.

The gene calls are TRBV7-2 and TRBJ2-2; possible D gene TRBD1, 5 bases. The CDR3 is made up of 14 amino acids. Trimming cost V 3 bases and J 4 bases, with 9 bases left between them. CDR1 is SGHTA, CDR2 FQGNSA, per germline. In DNA form, the CDR3 reads TGTGCCAGCAGCTTGCCAGGGTCCACCGGGGAGCTGTTTTTT. Translating it yields CASSLPGSTGELFF.

The chain carries TRBV15 and TRBJ2-1; D is unclear. In germline, CDR1 is LNHNV, CDR2 YYDKDF (reference sequence). The CDR3 runs to 14 residues. V was pared by 5 bases and J by 0 bases, with 8 bases between. The CDR3: CATSLPSSYNEQFF. CDR3 bases: TGTGCCACCAGCCTGCCGAGCTCCTACAATGAGCAGTTCTTC. The full variable domain, with the rest looked up from reference TRBV15 and TRBJ2-1, is DAMVIQNPRYQVTQFGKPVTLSCSQTLNHNVMYWYQQKSSQAPKLLFHYYDKDFNNEADTPDNFQSRRPNTSFCFLDIRSPGLGDTAMYLCATSLPSSYNEQFFGPGTRLTVL.

The CDR3 DNA sequence: TGCGCCAGCAGCCAAGATCTTGGAGGGGGCACCGGGGAGCTGTTTTTT. This gives the protein CASSQDLGGGTGELFF. The V and J genes are TRBV4-3 and TRBJ2-2; D could derive from TRBD1 or TRBD2 (6 bases each). The CDR3 runs to 16 residues. The V gene's germline CDR1 is LGHNA and CDR2 YSLEER. V lost 0 bases to trimming and J lost 4 bases, with 12 bases between them.

This clone was seen only a few times. V gene TRBV15 combines with J gene TRBJ2-7; D is uncertain. This CDR3 contains 14 residues. Trimming took off 1 base at V and 2 bases at J, with 9 bases between the two ends. Germline values: CDR1 LNHNV, CDR2 YYDKDF (reference sequence). Here the CDR3 reads CATSRVGHAYEQYF. The CDR3 DNA sequence: TGTGCCACCAGCAGAGTTGGGCATGCCTACGAGCAGTACTTC.

The chain carries TRBV19 and TRBJ2-1, with TRBD2 matching over 11 bases. Germline CDR1 reads LNHDA; CDR2 reads SQIVND (reference sequence). CDR3 length equals 15 residues. V gave up 4 bases and J gave up 8 bases; unmatched junction bases: 7. The CDR3 nucleotides are TGTGCCAGTAGTACGCTAGCGGGAGGAGTCTATGAGCAGTTCTTC. This translates into CASSTLAGGVYEQFF.

In the case of this clone: At the DNA level, this CDR3 is encoded by other sequences in the same sample as well. The chain links TRBV28 to TRBJ2-1; 10 positions match TRBD1. Trimming cost V 9 bases and J 6 bases; bases outside gene matches: 8. The germline V gene encodes CDR1 MDHEN and CDR2 SYDVKM. This CDR3 is built from 14 residues. The DNA for the CDR3 is TGTGCCAGTGGCTCCCGGGACAGGGGCAATGAGCAGTTCTTC. It specifies CASGSRDRGNEQFF.

V usage is TRBV28 and J usage is TRBJ1-3; D unclear. Between the trimmed V and J ends, which lost 7 bases and 0 bases, there was a span of 4 bases. The CDR3 totals 12 residues. In germline, CDR1 is MDHEN, CDR2 SYDVKM. CDR3 nucleotides: TGTGCCAGCACAAACTCTGGAAACACCATATATTTT. It yields the protein CASTNSGNTIYF.

As DNA, the CDR3 is TGTGCCAGCAGCAGGCTTTTTGATAGCAATCAGCCCCAGCATTTT. It codes for CASSRLFDSNQPQHF. The V call is TRBV6-2 or TRBV6-3, the J call TRBJ1-5; D is ambiguous. The CDR3 extends over 15 amino acids. The V gene lost 6 bases and the J gene lost 0 bases, with 12 bases spanning the gap. Looked up from germline, CDR1 is MNHEY and CDR2 is SVGEGT.

This rearrangement joins TRBV11-2 to TRBJ2-3; possibly TRBD1 for D (6 bases). V was clipped by 4 bases and J by 4 bases, with 12 bases between them. The CDR3 loop spans 14 amino acids. CDR1 and CDR2 from the germline V gene are SGHAT and FQNNGV. CDR3 in amino acids: CASSSGTLPDTQYF. DNA of the CDR3: TGTGCCAGCAGCTCAGGGACACTCCCAGATACGCAGTATTTT.

This rearrangement joins TRBV9 to TRBJ2-1; 14 nucleotides agree with TRBD2. The CDR3 runs to 17 residues. Germline CDR1 and CDR2: SGDLS and YYNGEE. V was clipped by 4 bases and J by 5 bases; unmatched bases: 8. CDR3 in DNA: TGTGCCAGCAGCTCCCGGACTAGCGGGAGGTCTAACAATGAGCAGTTCTTC. Its translation: CASSSRTSGRSNNEQFF.

The V gene is TRBV6-4, the J gene TRBJ2-1; 11 bases map to TRBD2. The CDR3 extends over 18 amino acids. Trimming at V came to 4 bases and at J to 5 bases, leaving 13 bases not matched to a gene. Germline V gene sequence: CDR1 MRHNA, CDR2 SNTAGT. The CDR3 DNA reads as TGTGCCAGCAGTGCCACCGACATGGGACTAGCGGCCAACAATGAGCAGTTCTTC. Residues: CASSATDMGLAANNEQFF.

Remarks on this clone: Different DNA sequences within this sample yield the same CDR3. V gene TRBV6-2 or TRBV6-3 combines with J gene TRBJ2-6; D is uncertain. The germline V and J ends were trimmed by 2 bases and 0 bases, with 5 bases remaining between them. CDR1 is MNHEY, CDR2 SVGEGT, per germline. The CDR3 totals 15 residues. CDR3 nucleotides: TGTGCCAGCAGTTACCGAGGCTCTGGGGCCAACGTCCTGACTTTC. This encodes CASSYRGSGANVLTF.